This TCR beta chain was identified during a study of cytomegalovirus exposure and HLA in healthy donors. 60 Vbeta and 13 Jbeta primers were used in PCR. Method: immunoSEQ multiplex PCR; TCRdb's copy keeps in-frame clones and lacks some. The sample has about 150,000 clones, 68% seen once. V lost 0 bases, J lost 8 bases, and 8 bases lay in between. The CDR3 covers 14 residues. Germline V gene sequence: CDR1 SNHLY, CDR2 FYNNEI. Sequencing was carried out using PBMCs. The source of this sequence is a man between 25 and 39 years old in good health and CMV-seropositive. V is TRBV2 and J is TRBJ1-6; D gene unclear. This chain's CDR3 is CASSEAPEHSPLHF. The DNA of the CDR3 is TGTGCCAGCAGTGAAGCTCCGGAGCATTCACCCCTCCACTTT.